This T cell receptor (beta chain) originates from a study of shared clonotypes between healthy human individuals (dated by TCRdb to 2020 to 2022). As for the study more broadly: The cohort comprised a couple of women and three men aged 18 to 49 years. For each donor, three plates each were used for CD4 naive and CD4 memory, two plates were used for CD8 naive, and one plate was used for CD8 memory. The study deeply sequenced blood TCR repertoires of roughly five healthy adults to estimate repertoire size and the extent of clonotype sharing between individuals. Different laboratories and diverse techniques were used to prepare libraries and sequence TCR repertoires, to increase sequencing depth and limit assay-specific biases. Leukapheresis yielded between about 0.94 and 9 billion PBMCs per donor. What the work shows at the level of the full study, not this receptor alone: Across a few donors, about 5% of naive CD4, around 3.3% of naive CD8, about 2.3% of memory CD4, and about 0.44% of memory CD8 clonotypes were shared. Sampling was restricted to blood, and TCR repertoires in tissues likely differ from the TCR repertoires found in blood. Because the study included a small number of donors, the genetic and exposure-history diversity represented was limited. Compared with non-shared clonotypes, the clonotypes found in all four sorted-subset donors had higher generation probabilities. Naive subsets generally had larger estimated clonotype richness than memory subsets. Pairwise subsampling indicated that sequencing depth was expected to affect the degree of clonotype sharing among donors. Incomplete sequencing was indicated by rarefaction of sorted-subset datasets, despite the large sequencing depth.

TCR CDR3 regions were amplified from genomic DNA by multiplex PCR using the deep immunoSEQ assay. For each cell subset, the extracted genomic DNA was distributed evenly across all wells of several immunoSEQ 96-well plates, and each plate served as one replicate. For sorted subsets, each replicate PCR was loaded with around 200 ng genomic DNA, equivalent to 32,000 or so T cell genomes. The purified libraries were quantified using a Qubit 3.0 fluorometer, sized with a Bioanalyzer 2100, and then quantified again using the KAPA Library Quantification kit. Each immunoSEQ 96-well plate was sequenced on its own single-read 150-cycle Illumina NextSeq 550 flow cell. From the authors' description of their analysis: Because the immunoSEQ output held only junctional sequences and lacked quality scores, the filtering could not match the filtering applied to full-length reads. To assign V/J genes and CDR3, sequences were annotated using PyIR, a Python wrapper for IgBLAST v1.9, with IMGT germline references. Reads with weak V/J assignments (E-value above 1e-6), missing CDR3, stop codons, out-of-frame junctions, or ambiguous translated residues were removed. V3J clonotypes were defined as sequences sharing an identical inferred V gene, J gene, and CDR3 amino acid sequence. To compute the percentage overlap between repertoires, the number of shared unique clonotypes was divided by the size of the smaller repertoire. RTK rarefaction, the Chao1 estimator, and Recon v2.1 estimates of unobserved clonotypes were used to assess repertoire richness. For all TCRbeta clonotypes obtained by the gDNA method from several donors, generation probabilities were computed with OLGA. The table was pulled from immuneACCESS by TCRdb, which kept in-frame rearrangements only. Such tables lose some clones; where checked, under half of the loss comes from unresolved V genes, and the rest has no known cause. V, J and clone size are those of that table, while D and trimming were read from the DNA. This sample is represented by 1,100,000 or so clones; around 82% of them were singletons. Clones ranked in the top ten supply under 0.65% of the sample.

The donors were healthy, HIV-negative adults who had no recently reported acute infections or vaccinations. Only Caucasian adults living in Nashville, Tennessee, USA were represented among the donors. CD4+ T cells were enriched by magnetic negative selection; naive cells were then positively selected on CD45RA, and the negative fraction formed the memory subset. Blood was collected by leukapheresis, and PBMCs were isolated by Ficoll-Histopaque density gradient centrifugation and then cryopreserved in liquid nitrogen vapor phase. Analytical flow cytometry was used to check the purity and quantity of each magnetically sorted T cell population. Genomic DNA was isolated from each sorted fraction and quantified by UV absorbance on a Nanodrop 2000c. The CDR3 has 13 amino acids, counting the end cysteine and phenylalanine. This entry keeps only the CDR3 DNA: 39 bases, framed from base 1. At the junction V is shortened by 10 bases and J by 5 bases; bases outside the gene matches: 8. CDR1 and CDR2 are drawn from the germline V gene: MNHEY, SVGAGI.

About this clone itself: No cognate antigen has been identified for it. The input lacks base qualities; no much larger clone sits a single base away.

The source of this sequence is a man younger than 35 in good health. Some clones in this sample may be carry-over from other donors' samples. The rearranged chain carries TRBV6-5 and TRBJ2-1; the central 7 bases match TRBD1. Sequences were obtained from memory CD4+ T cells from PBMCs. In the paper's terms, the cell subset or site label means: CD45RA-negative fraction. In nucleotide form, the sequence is TGTGCCACCACAGGGGATCTTGACAATGAGCAGTTCTTC. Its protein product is CATTGDLDNEQFF.